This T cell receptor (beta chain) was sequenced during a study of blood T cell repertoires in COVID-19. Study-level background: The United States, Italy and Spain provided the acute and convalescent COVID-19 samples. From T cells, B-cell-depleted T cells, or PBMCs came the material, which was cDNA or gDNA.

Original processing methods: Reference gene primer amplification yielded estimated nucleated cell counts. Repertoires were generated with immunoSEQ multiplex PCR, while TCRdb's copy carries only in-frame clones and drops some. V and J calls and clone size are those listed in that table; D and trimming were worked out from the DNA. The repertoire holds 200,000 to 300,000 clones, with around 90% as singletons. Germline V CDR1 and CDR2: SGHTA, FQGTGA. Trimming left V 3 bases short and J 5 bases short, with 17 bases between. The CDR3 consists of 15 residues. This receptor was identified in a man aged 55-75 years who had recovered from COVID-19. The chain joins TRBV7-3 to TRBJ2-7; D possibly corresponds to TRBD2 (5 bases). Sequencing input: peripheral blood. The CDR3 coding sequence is TGTGCCAGCAGCTTGGTGGGTCTCAAGGAGGACGAGCAGTACTTC. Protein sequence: CASSLVGLKEDEQYF.